This section outlines one T cell receptor beta chain sequence together with its context. The data derive from a study of blood T cell repertoires in COVID-19. Study-level information: PBMCs, B-cell-depleted T cells, or T cells were the source of the cDNA or gDNA that made up the material.

The protocol was immunoSEQ multiplex PCR, while the TCRdb copy is restricted to in-frame clones and leaves out a portion. The sample has some 170,000 clones; over 60% are singletons. CDR1 is SGHRS and CDR2 is YFSETQ in the germline V gene. The CDR3 loop spans 14 amino acids. Trimming took off 0 bases at V and 8 bases at J, with 14 bases between the two ends. The V gene is TRBV5-1, the J gene TRBJ1-1; D not resolved. The receptor's source is a woman aged 70-85 years with acute or convalescent COVID-19. Sequencing was carried out using peripheral blood. The CDR3 nucleotides read TGCGCCAGCAGCTTGGACAGTCATGAGTTCGAAGCTTTCTTT. As protein: CASSLDSHEFEAFF.